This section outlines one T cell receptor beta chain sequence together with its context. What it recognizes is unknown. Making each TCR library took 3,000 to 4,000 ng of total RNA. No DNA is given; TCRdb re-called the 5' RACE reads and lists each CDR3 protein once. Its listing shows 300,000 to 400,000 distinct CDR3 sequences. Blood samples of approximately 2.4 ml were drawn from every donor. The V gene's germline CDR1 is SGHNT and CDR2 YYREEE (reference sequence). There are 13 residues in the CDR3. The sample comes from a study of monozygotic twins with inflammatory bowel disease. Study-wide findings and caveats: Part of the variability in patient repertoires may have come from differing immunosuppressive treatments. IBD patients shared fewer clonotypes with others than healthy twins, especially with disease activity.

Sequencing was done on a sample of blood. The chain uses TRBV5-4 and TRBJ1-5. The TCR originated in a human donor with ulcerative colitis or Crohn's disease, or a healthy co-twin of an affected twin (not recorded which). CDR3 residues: CASSSGPTDPQHF.